These T cell receptor beta chains were read from a single sample in a study of early T cells in non-severe SARS-CoV-2 infection. MiXCR, applied by TCRdb to the 5' RACE reads, yields one record per CDR3 protein. This table has fewer than 65,000 distinct CDR3 sequences, approximately 6.1% appearing once. This specimen consisted of whole blood, obtained at baseline. The receptors were gathered from an adult who was a healthcare worker with PCR-confirmed SARS-CoV-2 infection or an uninfected control (not recorded which). The CDR3 runs from the conserved cysteine through the conserved F or W. The D gene is left open where the match is weak. Clone size appears in some rows only: once, few, many, or a class for an expanded clone.

size	J	D	V	DNA	CDR3
-	TRBJ1-2	TRBD1	TRBV25-1	TGTGCCAGCAGTGTACAGGGGGCCGTCTATGGCTACACCTTC	CASSVQGAVYGYTF
many	TRBJ2-3	-	TRBV2	TGTGCCAGCAGTGAAGCGACAGCCACAGATACGCAGTATTTT	CASSEATATDTQYF
many	TRBJ2-7	-	TRBV7-2	TGTGCCAGCAGCTTATTCCCCCCCCAGGACTCCTACGAGCAGTACTTC	CASSLFPPQDSYEQYF
many	TRBJ1-4	-	TRBV20-1	TGCAGTGTTCGGTCTCGGGAAAAACTGTTTTTT	CSVRSREKLFF
many	TRBJ1-2	TRBD1	TRBV28	TGTGCCAGCAGGGACAGGGTTCATGGCTACACCTTC	CASRDRVHGYTF
many	TRBJ2-1	TRBD2	TRBV20-1	TGCAGTGCTAGAGATATGACTAGCGGCTACAATGAGCAGTTCTTC	CSARDMTSGYNEQFF
many	TRBJ2-1	-	TRBV29-1	TGCAGCGTTGACCTCGGGCAGGGGACCAATGAGCAGTTCTTC	CSVDLGQGTNEQFF
few	TRBJ2-3	TRBD2	TRBV29-1	TGCAGCGTGCAACGACTAGCGGAACGCACAGATACGCAGTATTTT	CSVQRLAERTDTQYF
-	TRBJ2-1	-	TRBV5-1	TGCGCCAGCAAAACTACAGGGACCCCCTACAATGAGCAGTTCTTC	CASKTTGTPYNEQFF
many	TRBJ2-1	TRBD2	TRBV10-3	TGTGCCATCAGTGAGTCCCGTGGTAGCGGGGCGAACAATGAGCAGTTCTTC	CAISESRGSGANNEQFF
few	TRBJ2-5	TRBD1	TRBV7-8	TGTGCCAGCAGCTTAGGACAGGGAATAGAGACCCAGTACTTC	CASSLGQGIETQYF
-	TRBJ2-2	-	TRBV11-3	TGTGCCAGCAGCTTAGACAGTCTCGAGGGGAGGACCGGGGAGCTGTTTTTT	CASSLDSLEGRTGELFF
few	TRBJ2-5	TRBD2	TRBV3-1	TGTGCCAGCAGCCAATCCCGCTGGACTAGCGGGGAGACCCAGTACTTC	CASSQSRWTSGETQYF
many	TRBJ2-3	TRBD2	TRBV5-1	TGCGCCAGCAGCTTGCCTAGCGGGACCACAGATACGCAGTATTTT	CASSLPSGTTDTQYF
many	TRBJ1-2	-	TRBV25-1	TGTGCCAGCAGTGAATGGCAGGGGCGCAGCTATGGCTACACCTTC	CASSEWQGRSYGYTF
many	TRBJ2-7	-	TRBV20-1	TGCAGTGCTAAAGATCAGGGCTACGAGCAGTACTTC	CSAKDQGYEQYF
many	TRBJ2-7	-	TRBV20-1	TGCAGTGCTCAGGGCAGGGGCATCTCCTACGAGCAGTACTTC	CSAQGRGISYEQYF
few	TRBJ2-1	TRBD2	TRBV5-4	TGTGCCAGCACCAATCGAGGGGAGGGAAGAAGGAGTGAGCAGTTCTTC	CASTNRGEGRRSEQFF
many	TRBJ2-7	-	TRBV29-1	TGCAGCGTTCGATCTTACGAGCAGTACTTC	CSVRSYEQYF
many	TRBJ2-5	-	TRBV7-6	TGTGCCAGCAGCGGGGAGACCCAGTACTTC	CASSGETQYF
many	TRBJ2-3	-	TRBV7-9	TGTGCCAGCAGCCGGAGGTCAGGGTCGGGCACAGATACGCAGTATTTT	CASSRRSGSGTDTQYF
few	TRBJ2-1	-	TRBV25-1	TGTGCCAGCAGTGAATTTGAAGCACGGAGTGAGCAGTTCTTC	CASSEFEARSEQFF
many	TRBJ1-2	TRBD1	TRBV7-2	TGTGCCAGCAGCTCAAACAGAGGACAGGGAAACTATGGCTACACCTTC	CASSSNRGQGNYGYTF
few	TRBJ2-1	-	TRBV15	TGTGCCACCAGCAGAGACATAGGGACCCACAATGAGCAGTTCTTC	CATSRDIGTHNEQFF
many	TRBJ2-2	-	TRBV5-6	TGTGCCAGCAGCCGTGGGACAACCGGGGAGCTGTTTTTT	CASSRGTTGELFF
many	TRBJ2-4	TRBD1	TRBV28	TGTGCCAGCAATTCCCCGGGACAGTCATCGATAGCCAAAAACATTCAGTACTTC	CASNSPGQSSIAKNIQYF
many	TRBJ1-5	-	TRBV7-2	TGTGCCAGCAGCTTTAAGGGAGTCGACAATCAGCCCCAGCATTTT	CASSFKGVDNQPQHF
many	TRBJ2-1	-	TRBV7-8	TGTGCCAGCAGCTTCTCCACGGCGGATAAGGGTGAGCAGTTCTTC	CASSFSTADKGEQFF
many	TRBJ2-7	TRBD1	TRBV6-1	TGTGCCAGCACTATCTCCGGGACAGAGACCTACGAGCAGTACTTC	CASTISGTETYEQYF
many	TRBJ2-6	-	TRBV3-1	TGTGCCAGCAGCCATTCCCACAGCTACTCTGGGGCCAACGTCCTGACTTTC	CASSHSHSYSGANVLTF
-	TRBJ1-5	TRBD1	TRBV25-1	TGTGCCAGCAGTGAATCCGGGACAGTCAATCAGCCCCAGCATTTT	CASSESGTVNQPQHF
few	TRBJ2-3	-	TRBV5-6	TGTGCCAGCAGCTTGGACGATACGGCGTTTAGCACAGATACGCAGTATTTT	CASSLDDTAFSTDTQYF
many	TRBJ1-5	-	TRBV19	TGTGCCAGTAAGTCGTCAGACAATCAGCCCCAGCATTTT	CASKSSDNQPQHF
many	TRBJ2-5	-	TRBV5-1	TGCGCCAGCAGCTTGAGCGGGCATCAAGAGACCCAGTACTTC	CASSLSGHQETQYF
few	TRBJ1-1	-	TRBV2	TGTGCCAGCAGTGAAGGACACGTCAGCACTGAAGCTTTCTTT	CASSEGHVSTEAFF
many	TRBJ1-1	-	TRBV20-1	TGCAGTGCCTTTGACAGCGGTGCCACTCTCAACACTGAAGCTTTCTTT	CSAFDSGATLNTEAFF
many	TRBJ2-7	TRBD2	TRBV27	TGTGCCAGCATACGACTAGCGGGAGACTACGAGCAGTACTTC	CASIRLAGDYEQYF
-	TRBJ2-6	-	TRBV6-2/TRBV6-3	TGTGCCAGCAGTTACTCGCCAAGACAGACCTCTGGGGCCAACGTCCTGACTTTC	CASSYSPRQTSGANVLTF
few	TRBJ2-5	-	TRBV29-1	TGCAGCGTTGTTAATTCCCAAGAGACCCAGTACTTC	CSVVNSQETQYF
many	TRBJ2-2	-	TRBV4-1	TGCGCCAGCAGCCAAGATCAGGCCACCGGGGAGCTGTTTTTT	CASSQDQATGELFF
many	TRBJ1-1	TRBD1	TRBV6-6	TGTGCCAGCAGCCGACAGGGGGTAAGAACTGAAGCTTTCTTT	CASSRQGVRTEAFF
-	TRBJ2-2	-	TRBV19	TGTGCCAGTAGTATAGTCGAGGGCACCGGGGAGCTGTTTTTT	CASSIVEGTGELFF
many	TRBJ2-1	TRBD2	TRBV28	TGTGCCAGCAAGAATGTAGCGGGAGGGCCGCATGAGCAGTTCTTC	CASKNVAGGPHEQFF
many	TRBJ1-1	TRBD1	TRBV7-9	TGTGCCAGCAGCCCTGACAGGGGGAAGCCTGAAGCTTTCTTT	CASSPDRGKPEAFF
few	TRBJ2-7	TRBD1	TRBV7-8	TGTGCCAGCAGCTTGGGACAGGGTCTCAACGAGCAGTACTTC	CASSLGQGLNEQYF
many	TRBJ1-4	-	TRBV5-1	TGCGCCAGCAGCTTGTTACCTACTAATGAAAAACTGTTTTTT	CASSLLPTNEKLFF
many	TRBJ2-5	-	TRBV3-1	TGTGCCAGCAGCCAAGAACCATGGGAGACCCAGTACTTC	CASSQEPWETQYF
few	TRBJ2-1	TRBD2	TRBV20-1	TGCAGTGCTAGAGAAGCGTTCATTACTAGCGGCAATGAGCAGTTCTTC	CSAREAFITSGNEQFF
many	TRBJ1-4	-	TRBV29-1	TGCAGCGTTAGCAGGGAAGGTGAAAAACTGTTTTTT	CSVSREGEKLFF
many	TRBJ2-3	-	TRBV29-1	TGCAGCGTTGAAGATCGGGTGACTAGCACAGATACGCAGTATTTT	CSVEDRVTSTDTQYF
many	TRBJ1-2	TRBD1	TRBV3-1	TGTGCCAGCAGCCAAGTGACCGGGACAGGTCCCTATGGCTACACCTTC	CASSQVTGTGPYGYTF
many	TRBJ2-7	TRBD2	TRBV7-9	TGTGCCAGCAGCACGACTAGCGGGACCTCCTACGAGCAGTACTTC	CASSTTSGTSYEQYF
many	TRBJ1-5	-	TRBV28	TGTGCCAGCAGGCGACACAGTAGCAATCAGCCCCAGCATTTT	CASRRHSSNQPQHF
many	TRBJ2-3	TRBD2	TRBV7-2	TGTGCCAGCAGCCTGGGACTAGCGGGAGTAGATACGCAGTATTTT	CASSLGLAGVDTQYF